The clone carrying this T cell receptor beta chain appeared many times. This record belongs to a study of T-cell reconstitution after alpha-beta-depleted transplantation in children. The library targeted TCRbeta and was prepared with unique molecular identifiers. TCRdb redid the calling of the PCR reads with MiXCR, one entry per CDR3 protein. This table holds approximately 490,000 distinct CDR3 sequences, roughly an eighth found once. CDR3 length: 13 residues. Germline V gene sequence: CDR1 ENHRY, CDR2 SYGVKD. V was pared by 2 bases and J by 0 bases, with 5 bases between. J is TRBJ2-7 and V is TRBV10-3; D perhaps matches TRBD2 (5 bases). The sequencing used PBMCs from the stem cell graft donor, collected from the stem cell graft. The receptor was isolated from a human donor who donated a stem cell graft to a child with combined immunodeficiency. CDR3 protein: CAISEEGSYEQYF. CDR3 in DNA: TGTGCCATCAGTGAGGAGGGCTCCTACGAGCAGTACTTC.